Shown below are 6 T cell receptor beta chains from a single sample sequenced in a study. Via MiXCR, TCRdb re-called the 5' RACE reads, giving one row per CDR3 protein. The sample carries 50,000 to 65,000 distinct CDR3 sequences, 20% recorded once. Treg sorting used a CD4+CD25+CD127-/low gate. Material for sequencing was tumor-infiltrating Tregs sorted from the breast tumor. These receptor sequences come from a female donor with breast cancer.

This clonotype was counted between two and nine times. The chain uses TRBV5-1 and TRBJ2-7; D may correspond to TRBD1 or TRBD2 (5 bases each). This CDR3 has 17 amino acids. Trimming pared 0 bases from V and 2 bases from J, leaving 18 bases between. Germline V gene sequence: CDR1 SGHRS, CDR2 YFSETQ. CDR3 loop: CASSLAGGRGGTYEQYF. CDR3 DNA sequence: TGCGCCAGCAGCTTGGCCGGAGGCCGGGGCGGAACCTACGAGCAGTACTTC.

The chain employs TRBV5-1 and TRBJ2-2; the match to TRBD2 covers 9 bases. Germline V lookup: CDR1 SGHRS, CDR2 YFSETQ. This CDR3 is 15 amino acids long. The junction had 6 bases not matched to a gene; V was cut back by 5 bases and J by 4 bases. This CDR3 reads CASRPSGMRTGELFF. The CDR3 DNA sequence: TGCGCCAGCAGGCCTAGCGGGATGCGCACCGGGGAGCTGTTTTTT.

The chain employs TRBV6-6 and TRBJ1-4; possibly TRBD1 for D (6 bases). This CDR3 has 16 amino acids. Trimming stripped 6 bases from V and 7 bases from J, with 21 bases between. Germline V gene data show CDR1 as MNHNY and CDR2 as SVGAGI (reference sequence). CDR3 protein: CASSLGQRRIGEKLFF. In nucleotides, the CDR3 is TGTGCCAGCAGCCTCGGACAGCGTAGGATCGGTGAAAAACTGTTTTTT.

Points on this clonotype: A read error is likely, as this CDR3 ends without the conserved phenylalanine or tryptophan. V is TRBV7-9 and J is TRBJ1-3; D is unresolved. Germline CDR1 SEHNR, CDR2 FQNEAQ (reference sequence). V gave up 5 bases and J gave up 4 bases, with 6 bases separating them. The CDR3 sequence is 12 residues long. CDR3 residues: CASSVGGNTIYL. DNA for the CDR3: TGTGCCAGCAGCGTTGGGGGAAACACCATATATTTG.

Only one count was recorded for this clonotype. This may be a read error: a much more frequent sequence differs by one nucleotide. The chain couples TRBV4-1 to TRBJ2-1, with 8 nucleotides matching TRBD2. The germline CDR1 and CDR2 sequences are MGHRA and YSYEKL. The CDR3 spans 20 residues. Unmatched junction bases numbered 14, after V lost 1 base and J lost 0 bases. The CDR3 loop is CASSQVPKSFSGSSYNEQFF. CDR3 bases: TGCGCCAGCAGCCAAGTACCTAAAAGCTTCAGCGGGAGCTCCTACAATGAGCAGTTCTTC.

This clonotype was detected ten times or more. This sequence joins TRBV15 and TRBJ2-1, with 9 bases matching TRBD2. CDR1 is LNHNV and CDR2 is YYDKDF in the germline V gene (reference sequence). This CDR3 has 17 residues. With 0 bases clipped from V and 0 bases from J, the junction kept 3 bases outside the gene matches. The DNA of the CDR3 is TGTGCCACCAGCAGAGAGACTAGCGGATTCTCCTACAATGAGCAGTTCTTC. Encoded protein: CATSRETSGFSYNEQFF.